This is a list of T cell receptor beta chains from one sample in a study of early T cells in non-severe SARS-CoV-2 infection. In TCRdb, the 5' RACE reads were re-called with MiXCR into one record per CDR3 protein. The repertoire has 85,000 to 90,000 distinct CDR3 sequences, around 15% of them found once; the top ten carry around 5.8%. Sequenced input: whole blood. Receptor source: an adult who was a healthcare worker with PCR-confirmed SARS-CoV-2 infection or an uninfected control (not recorded which). Each CDR3 is given with its conserved first and last residue. D genes are given only for firm matches. The size entry is marked missing in some rows and otherwise reads once, few, many or a size class.

CDR3nt: TGCAGCGTTGAGGGATACGGGGGACGGGACACAGATACGCAGTATTTT
CDR3aa: CSVEGYGGRDTDTQYF
d_gene: -
abundance: -
j_gene: TRBJ2-3
v_gene: TRBV29-1

CDR3nt: TGTGCCAGCAGCGGCCCCGACAGGCTCTCTGGGGCCAACGTCCTGACTTTC
CDR3aa: CASSGPDRLSGANVLTF
d_gene: -
abundance: -
j_gene: TRBJ2-6
v_gene: TRBV11-3

CDR3nt: TGCGCCAGCAGATCGACATTGGGGGACTATGGCTACACCTTC
CDR3aa: CASRSTLGDYGYTF
d_gene: -
abundance: -
j_gene: TRBJ1-2
v_gene: TRBV5-1

CDR3nt: TGTGCCACCAGTGATTTGAACGGATCCTACGAGCAGTACTTC
CDR3aa: CATSDLNGSYEQYF
d_gene: -
abundance: few
j_gene: TRBJ2-7
v_gene: TRBV24-1

CDR3nt: TGTGCCAGCAGGTCGACAGGGGAGAACACTGAAGCTTTCTTT
CDR3aa: CASRSTGENTEAFF
d_gene: TRBD1
abundance: -
j_gene: TRBJ1-1
v_gene: TRBV2

CDR3nt: TGTGCCAGCAGCTTAGATAAATATGGCTACACCTTC
CDR3aa: CASSLDKYGYTF
d_gene: -
abundance: -
j_gene: TRBJ1-2
v_gene: TRBV7-2

CDR3nt: TGCAGTGCTAGTGGGACAGGGGGTTACAATGAGCAGTTCTTC
CDR3aa: CSASGTGGYNEQFF
d_gene: TRBD1
abundance: -
j_gene: TRBJ2-1
v_gene: TRBV20-1

CDR3nt: TGTGCCAGCAGCTCGAAAGGGAGTAGCTCCTACGAGCAGTACTTC
CDR3aa: CASSSKGSSSYEQYF
d_gene: -
abundance: -
j_gene: TRBJ2-7
v_gene: TRBV3-1

CDR3nt: TGTGCCAGCAGCTCCGAGTACGAGCAGTACTTC
CDR3aa: CASSSEYEQYF
d_gene: -
abundance: few
j_gene: TRBJ2-7
v_gene: TRBV7-6

CDR3nt: TGTGCCAGCTCACCAGACTCTAACCCCCGACACCAGAACACCGGGGAGCTGTTTTTT
CDR3aa: CASSPDSNPRHQNTGELFF
d_gene: -
abundance: few
j_gene: TRBJ2-2
v_gene: TRBV18

CDR3nt: TGTGCCACCTCGGACCCTCCGTCCTACGAGCAGTACTTC
CDR3aa: CATSDPPSYEQYF
d_gene: -
abundance: -
j_gene: TRBJ2-7
v_gene: TRBV28

CDR3nt: TGTGCCAGCAGCTTGGGACTAGCGAGCAATGAGCAGTTCTTC
CDR3aa: CASSLGLASNEQFF
d_gene: TRBD2
abundance: many
j_gene: TRBJ2-1
v_gene: TRBV5-6

CDR3nt: TGTGCCAGCAGTTTCTCGGACACCCAGTACTTC
CDR3aa: CASSFSDTQYF
d_gene: -
abundance: few
j_gene: TRBJ2-5
v_gene: TRBV28

CDR3nt: TGTGCCAGCTCACCACCCCTCGGGGGTGACACTCGAGAACCCTACAATGAGCAGTTCTTC
CDR3aa: CASSPPLGGDTREPYNEQFF
d_gene: -
abundance: -
j_gene: TRBJ2-1
v_gene: TRBV18

CDR3nt: TGCGCCAGCAGCCAAGCCAGGAACACCGGGGAGCTGTTTTTT
CDR3aa: CASSQARNTGELFF
d_gene: -
abundance: -
j_gene: TRBJ2-2
v_gene: TRBV4-1

CDR3nt: TGTGCCAGCAGCTCTGCCATCGGGGGCTCGGCCGGGGAGCTGTTTTTT
CDR3aa: CASSSAIGGSAGELFF
d_gene: -
abundance: -
j_gene: TRBJ2-2
v_gene: TRBV7-3

CDR3nt: TGTGCCAGCACCCGTGAGGTCTCCTATAATTCACCCCTCCACTTT
CDR3aa: CASTREVSYNSPLHF
d_gene: -
abundance: -
j_gene: TRBJ1-6
v_gene: TRBV9

CDR3nt: TGTGCCAGCAGCCAACCGCCACCGGGACAGGGTGTCGAGCAGTACTTC
CDR3aa: CASSQPPPGQGVEQYF
d_gene: TRBD1
abundance: many
j_gene: TRBJ2-7
v_gene: TRBV3-1

CDR3nt: TGTGCCAGCAGCCCAAGCACAGCTACTCCGAATCAGCCCCAGCATTTT
CDR3aa: CASSPSTATPNQPQHF
d_gene: -
abundance: many
j_gene: TRBJ1-5
v_gene: TRBV4-2

CDR3nt: TGTGCCAGCAGCCCCCAGGGACCGACCTACGAGCAGTACTTC
CDR3aa: CASSPQGPTYEQYF
d_gene: -
abundance: -
j_gene: TRBJ2-7
v_gene: TRBV16

CDR3nt: TGTGCCAGCAGTTTACAGGAGGCCCAGTACTTC
CDR3aa: CASSLQEAQYF
d_gene: -
abundance: -
j_gene: TRBJ2-5
v_gene: TRBV12-3/TRBV12-4

CDR3nt: TGTGCCAGCGATAGGGACGAGCAGTACTTC
CDR3aa: CASDRDEQYF
d_gene: -
abundance: few
j_gene: TRBJ2-7
v_gene: TRBV2

CDR3nt: TGTGCCAGCAGCTTAGGACAGGGGGCCTACAATGAGCAGTTCTTC
CDR3aa: CASSLGQGAYNEQFF
d_gene: TRBD1
abundance: -
j_gene: TRBJ2-1
v_gene: TRBV11-3

CDR3nt: TGCAGTGCTAGGCTTAGCGGGGGGGCAAGGAATGAGCAGTTCTTC
CDR3aa: CSARLSGGARNEQFF
d_gene: TRBD2
abundance: -
j_gene: TRBJ2-1
v_gene: TRBV20-1

CDR3nt: TGCAGCGTTGAGGGGAACACTGAAGCTTTCTTT
CDR3aa: CSVEGNTEAFF
d_gene: -
abundance: -
j_gene: TRBJ1-1
v_gene: TRBV29-1

CDR3nt: TGTGCCAGCAGCACCGGGACAGATCTAATGGGAAAACTGTTTTTT
CDR3aa: CASSTGTDLMGKLFF
d_gene: TRBD1
abundance: -
j_gene: TRBJ1-4
v_gene: TRBV7-9

CDR3nt: TGTGCCAGCAGCCGCTCGGAGGAGCTGTTTTTT
CDR3aa: CASSRSEELFF
d_gene: -
abundance: -
j_gene: TRBJ2-2
v_gene: TRBV6-2/TRBV6-3

CDR3nt: TGCAGTGCTGGCTCTGCAGGGGGCCCCGGGGAGCTGTTTTTT
CDR3aa: CSAGSAGGPGELFF
d_gene: TRBD1
abundance: -
j_gene: TRBJ2-2
v_gene: TRBV20-1

CDR3nt: TGTGCCAGCAGCTTCACAGGGGGCATTGGCGGGGAGCTGTTTTTT
CDR3aa: CASSFTGGIGGELFF
d_gene: TRBD1
abundance: few
j_gene: TRBJ2-2
v_gene: TRBV7-9

CDR3nt: TGCAGCGGAGGGACAGGGGGGAACACCGGGGAGCTGTTTTTT
CDR3aa: CSGGTGGNTGELFF
d_gene: TRBD1
abundance: many
j_gene: TRBJ2-2
v_gene: TRBV29-1

CDR3nt: TGTGCCAGCAAATCGACAAACTACCAAGAGACCCAGTACTTC
CDR3aa: CASKSTNYQETQYF
d_gene: -
abundance: few
j_gene: TRBJ2-5
v_gene: TRBV19

CDR3nt: TGTGCCAGCAGCCAAGGCAGGGCGGAGGCTTTCTTT
CDR3aa: CASSQGRAEAFF
d_gene: -
abundance: few
j_gene: TRBJ1-1
v_gene: TRBV3-1

CDR3nt: TGTGCCAGCAGTGAAGTAGGTAGCACAGATACGCAGTATTTT
CDR3aa: CASSEVGSTDTQYF
d_gene: -
abundance: few
j_gene: TRBJ2-3
v_gene: TRBV6-1

CDR3nt: TGTGCCAGCAGTTCTGACGGAACCTATGGCTACACCTTC
CDR3aa: CASSSDGTYGYTF
d_gene: -
abundance: -
j_gene: TRBJ1-2
v_gene: TRBV12-3/TRBV12-4

CDR3nt: TGTGCCAGCAGCGTACAGGACAATGAGCAGTTCTTC
CDR3aa: CASSVQDNEQFF
d_gene: -
abundance: -
j_gene: TRBJ2-1
v_gene: TRBV9

CDR3nt: TGTGCCAGCAGCATCGGGACCTACGAGCAGTACTTC
CDR3aa: CASSIGTYEQYF
d_gene: -
abundance: few
j_gene: TRBJ2-7
v_gene: TRBV27

CDR3nt: TGCAGTGCACCGAACAGCCACATGAACACTGAAGCTTTCTTT
CDR3aa: CSAPNSHMNTEAFF
d_gene: -
abundance: -
j_gene: TRBJ1-1
v_gene: TRBV20-1

CDR3nt: TGTGCCAGCAGCTTTCGGGTGCCCTATGGCACAGATACGCAGTATTTT
CDR3aa: CASSFRVPYGTDTQYF
d_gene: -
abundance: many
j_gene: TRBJ2-3
v_gene: TRBV7-9

CDR3nt: TGTGCCAGCAGCCAAGAGACAGGATCCTCTGGAAACACCATATATTTT
CDR3aa: CASSQETGSSGNTIYF
d_gene: -
abundance: -
j_gene: TRBJ1-3
v_gene: TRBV3-1

CDR3nt: TGTGCCAGCATGCCGGGACAGGGAAGGTACGAGCAGTACTTC
CDR3aa: CASMPGQGRYEQYF
d_gene: TRBD1
abundance: -
j_gene: TRBJ2-7
v_gene: TRBV6-1

CDR3nt: TGTGCCAGCGGAGACAGATTCTACGAGCAGTACTTC
CDR3aa: CASGDRFYEQYF
d_gene: -
abundance: few
j_gene: TRBJ2-7
v_gene: TRBV6-2/TRBV6-3

CDR3nt: TGTGCCAGCAGCCGCCCTCCGACAGGGAGCTCCTATAATTCACCCCTCCACTTT
CDR3aa: CASSRPPTGSSYNSPLHF
d_gene: TRBD1
abundance: -
j_gene: TRBJ1-6
v_gene: TRBV6-5

CDR3nt: TGTGCCAGCGGGAGAACAGGGGGCGAAGAGACCCAGTACTTC
CDR3aa: CASGRTGGEETQYF
d_gene: TRBD1
abundance: few
j_gene: TRBJ2-5
v_gene: TRBV27

CDR3nt: TGTGCTAGTGGTCCGCGTGAAACAGGGGAAGGAGCTTTCTTT
CDR3aa: CASGPRETGEGAFF
d_gene: TRBD1
abundance: -
j_gene: TRBJ1-1
v_gene: TRBV12-5

CDR3nt: TGTGCCAGCAGCTTCATTAACGCTCCAACCTACGAGCAGTACTTC
CDR3aa: CASSFINAPTYEQYF
d_gene: -
abundance: -
j_gene: TRBJ2-7
v_gene: TRBV7-3

CDR3nt: TGTGCCAGCTCAGCGGGAGTGGGGAACACTGAAGCTTTCTTT
CDR3aa: CASSAGVGNTEAFF
d_gene: -
abundance: -
j_gene: TRBJ1-1
v_gene: TRBV18

CDR3nt: TGTGCCAGCAGCTATGAAATTTTGGGCACTGAAGCTTTCTTT
CDR3aa: CASSYEILGTEAFF
d_gene: -
abundance: few
j_gene: TRBJ1-1
v_gene: TRBV28

CDR3nt: TGTGCCAGCACCACAGGGACCGTACAGGAGACCCAGTACTTC
CDR3aa: CASTTGTVQETQYF
d_gene: -
abundance: -
j_gene: TRBJ2-5
v_gene: TRBV6-2/TRBV6-3